A selection of T cell receptor beta chains follows, all from one sample in a study of glioma-infiltrating T cells after dendritic cell vaccination. The protocol was immunoSEQ multiplex PCR, while the TCRdb copy is restricted to in-frame clones and leaves out a portion. The top ten hold around 8% of the sample, which has some 70,000 clones, 81% seen once. Material: blood, obtained before dendritic cell vaccination. The receptors shown here come from a human donor with glioblastoma. Both conserved end residues are part of each CDR3. The size field is filled for only some rows; it gives once, few, many or a size class.

clone_size: .; j_call: TRBJ1-2; v_call: TRBV11-2; cdr3_aa: CASSRRTGGTDGYTF
clone_size: .; j_call: TRBJ2-1; v_call: TRBV9; cdr3_aa: CASSVQGVGLNEQFF
clone_size: .; j_call: TRBJ2-2; v_call: TRBV5-1; cdr3_aa: CASSLATRGGDGELFF
clone_size: once; j_call: TRBJ1-6; v_call: TRBV14; cdr3_aa: CASRGEAVNSPLHF
clone_size: .; j_call: TRBJ2-2; v_call: TRBV5-1; cdr3_aa: CASSLDQGNTGELFF
clone_size: .; j_call: TRBJ1-2; v_call: TRBV7-9; cdr3_aa: CASSLEGDSGYGYTF
clone_size: .; j_call: TRBJ1-2; v_call: TRBV19; cdr3_aa: CASSLGQYTGYTF
clone_size: .; j_call: TRBJ2-5; v_call: TRBV7-9; cdr3_aa: CASSPQGAEETQYF
clone_size: .; j_call: TRBJ1-5; v_call: TRBV7-4; cdr3_aa: CASSISGTGNQPQHF
clone_size: .; j_call: TRBJ1-2; v_call: TRBV5-6; cdr3_aa: CASSLIQGGYGYTF
clone_size: once; j_call: TRBJ1-3; v_call: TRBV11-2; cdr3_aa: CASSPGQEDTIYF
clone_size: .; j_call: TRBJ2-7; v_call: TRBV6-5; cdr3_aa: CASSNRDRGGEQYF
clone_size: .; j_call: TRBJ1-2; v_call: TRBV7-3; cdr3_aa: CASSPGGGVNRYGYTF
clone_size: .; j_call: TRBJ2-3; v_call: TRBV5-1; cdr3_aa: CASSLEGGGPDTQYF
clone_size: .; j_call: TRBJ2-2; v_call: TRBV6-6; cdr3_aa: CASSNPGQNTGELFF
clone_size: once; j_call: TRBJ2-5; v_call: TRBV6-1; cdr3_aa: CASSGTRQETQYF
clone_size: .; j_call: TRBJ1-1; v_call: TRBV10-3; cdr3_aa: CAIRPYGEFAEAFF
clone_size: .; j_call: TRBJ2-3; v_call: TRBV5-1; cdr3_aa: CASYLQGITDTQYF
clone_size: once; j_call: TRBJ2-7; v_call: TRBV5-1; cdr3_aa: CASSFPGGNEQYF
clone_size: .; j_call: TRBJ1-1; v_call: TRBV19; cdr3_aa: CASSIRGGNTEAFF
clone_size: .; j_call: TRBJ2-1; v_call: TRBV5-1; cdr3_aa: CASSSRQGEDEQFF
clone_size: .; j_call: TRBJ2-2; v_call: TRBV7-9; cdr3_aa: CASSLGAFTGELFF
clone_size: medium-sized; j_call: TRBJ1-1; v_call: TRBV19; cdr3_aa: CASTAGPRGDTEAFF
clone_size: .; j_call: TRBJ2-3; v_call: TRBV19; cdr3_aa: CACQPGLGKLDTQYF
clone_size: .; j_call: TRBJ2-1; v_call: TRBV7-9; cdr3_aa: CASSESGGYNEQFF
clone_size: .; j_call: TRBJ2-1; v_call: TRBV11-2; cdr3_aa: CASSLIGGGEQFF
clone_size: .; j_call: TRBJ1-2; v_call: TRBV7-8; cdr3_aa: CASSRLRQAGGGYTF
clone_size: .; j_call: TRBJ1-1; v_call: TRBV19; cdr3_aa: CASTKQGTNTEAFF
clone_size: .; j_call: TRBJ2-7; v_call: TRBV19; cdr3_aa: CASSTRQGPTYEQYF
clone_size: .; j_call: TRBJ1-1; v_call: TRBV5-1; cdr3_aa: CASSWALNTEAFF